Listed here are 10 T cell receptor beta chains from one sample, sequenced in a study of control samples from healthy donors and cancer patients. Sequencing was performed with immunoSEQ multiplex PCR; in TCRdb, only in-frame clones are kept and a portion is missing. The sample shows approximately 94,000 clones, about 88% of them seen only once. Sequenced: blood. The receptors come from a woman aged 45-65 years in good health.

The gene calls are TRBV15 and TRBJ1-1, with D uncertain. The CDR3 consists of 13 residues. The V gene lost 3 bases and the J gene lost 6 bases, with 11 bases spanning the gap. The germline gives CDR1 LNHNV, CDR2 YYDKDF (reference sequence). The CDR3 is CATSRNGVPEAFF. The CDR3 coding sequence is TGTGCCACCAGCAGGAACGGAGTCCCTGAAGCTTTCTTT.

This chain joins TRBV19 and TRBJ2-4; the D gene is possibly TRBD2 (5 bases). Germline CDR1 reads LNHDA; CDR2 reads SQIVND (reference sequence). Trimming removed 5 bases from V and 0 bases from J, with 14 bases in between. The CDR3 covers 16 residues. The CDR3 spells CASSSRGTLAKNIQYF. The CDR3 DNA follows: TGTGCCAGTAGTTCCCGGGGAACACTAGCCAAAAACATTCAGTACTTC.

Only a few counts were recorded for this clone. This chain joins TRBV11-3 and TRBJ2-7; possible D gene TRBD1, 6 bases. The CDR3 spans 16 residues. V lost 0 bases, J lost 2 bases, and 14 bases lay in between. Germline CDR1 and CDR2: SGHNT and YENEEA. The CDR3 region has the DNA TGTGCCAGCAGCTTAGATCTCCGGGACAATACCTACGAGCAGTACTTC. It specifies CASSLDLRDNTYEQYF.

A word on this clone: A read error may produce the germline difference seen at one junction end. V gene TRBV7-9 combines with J gene TRBJ2-7, with 10 bases aligning to TRBD2. Germline V CDR1 and CDR2: SEHNR, FQNEAQ (reference sequence). The CDR3 extends over 13 amino acids. CDR3 amino acids: CASSLAASGSLLF. In nucleotides, the CDR3 is TGTGCCAGCAGCTTAGCGGCTAGCGGGAGCTTGCTCTTC.

This sequence joins TRBV5-6 and TRBJ2-3, with D possibly TRBD1 on 6 matching bases. Trimming took 0 bases from V and 2 from J, leaving 10 bases between them. The CDR3 consists of 15 residues. Germline CDR1 reads SGHDT; CDR2 reads YYEEEE. The CDR3 nucleotides are TGTGCCAGCAGCTTGGCCGGGGACAACACAGATACGCAGTATTTT. Translating gives CASSLAGDNTDTQYF.

The V and J genes are TRBV14 and TRBJ1-3, with 7 bases identical to TRBD1. J lost 4 bases, V lost 4 bases, and 4 bases had no gene match. CDR1 and CDR2 from the germline V gene are SGHDN and FVKESK. The CDR3 spans 14 residues. This chain's CDR3 is CASSLDRRGNTIYF. The CDR3 coding sequence is TGTGCCAGCAGCCTGGACAGGCGAGGAAACACCATATATTTT.

The CDR3: CASSLVPRAEAFF. CDR3 bases: TGTGCCAGCAGCTTAGTCCCGCGTGCAGAAGCTTTCTTT. This sequence joins TRBV11-2 and TRBJ1-1; the D is unclear. Per germline, CDR1 SGHAT and CDR2 FQNNGV. The V and J ends lost 1 base and 8 bases respectively, with 11 bases between them. The CDR3 is 13 residues long.

The chain carries TRBV4-1 and TRBJ1-2; TRBD1 is a possible D gene (5 bases). Germline V gene lookup returns CDR1 MGHRA and CDR2 YSYEKL. The CDR3 has 15 residues. V dropped 4 bases and J dropped 5 bases, with 17 bases sitting between them. In nucleotides, the CDR3 is TGCGCCAGCAGCCCCTCCGGGGCGGTAAAGTATGGCTACACCTTC. Translation: CASSPSGAVKYGYTF.

In its sample, this clone was seen once. In DNA, the CDR3 is TGTGCCAGCAGCTCAAATGGGGGCTTCACTGAAGCTTTCTTT. Translating it yields CASSSNGGFTEAFF. V usage is TRBV5-4 and J usage is TRBJ1-1; maybe TRBD1 (6 bases). V lost 3 bases and J lost 4, with 13 bases in between. The CDR3 spans 14 residues. Germline V lookup: CDR1 SGHNT, CDR2 YYREEE (reference sequence).

This chain uses TRBV28 with TRBJ1-1; D is unclear. V was pared by 3 bases and J by 11 bases, with 13 bases between. This CDR3 is 12 amino acids long. The germline CDR1 and CDR2 sequences are MDHEN and SYDVKM. CDR3 in DNA: TGTGCCAGCAGTTTCGTCGGGTCGGATGCTTTCTTT. It translates to CASSFVGSDAFF. Together with reference TRBV28 and TRBJ1-1, the CDR3 gives the full variable domain: DVKVTQSSRYLVKRTGEKVFLECVQDMDHENMFWYRQDPGLGLRLIYFSYDVKMKEKGDIPEGYSVSREKKERFSLILESASTNQTSMYLCASSFVGSDAFFGQGTRLTVV.